This TCR beta chain stems from a study of OX40 agonist ivuxolimab in advanced cancers. Study as a whole: Each dose-escalation patient presented with hepatocellular carcinoma, melanoma, renal cell or head and neck cancer.

Profiled with immunoSEQ multiplex PCR; TCRdb holds only in-frame clones, not every one. The sample has about 55,000 clones, roughly 85% seen once; the top ten hold 3% to 4%. V was shortened by 6 bases and J by 12 bases, with 14 bases between the two germline ends. Germline V gene data show CDR1 as MGHDK and CDR2 as SYGVNS. The CDR3 consists of 11 residues. General observations from the study: CD4+ and CD8+ blood T cells expanded clonally by week 6 at 0.1 to 3.0 mg/kg.

Comment on this clone: Its antigen remains unknown.

V gene TRBV25-1 combines with J gene TRBJ1-1; weak D call: TRBD1 (5 bases). The receptor was isolated from an adult with an advanced solid tumor such as melanoma, head and neck, liver or kidney cancer. The sample in question was CD4+ or CD8+ T cells sorted from blood, obtained in a trial of the OX40 agonist ivuxolimab. The CDR3 here is CASSVTGTTFF. For the CDR3, the DNA is TGTGCCAGCAGCGTTACCGGGACGACTTTCTTT.